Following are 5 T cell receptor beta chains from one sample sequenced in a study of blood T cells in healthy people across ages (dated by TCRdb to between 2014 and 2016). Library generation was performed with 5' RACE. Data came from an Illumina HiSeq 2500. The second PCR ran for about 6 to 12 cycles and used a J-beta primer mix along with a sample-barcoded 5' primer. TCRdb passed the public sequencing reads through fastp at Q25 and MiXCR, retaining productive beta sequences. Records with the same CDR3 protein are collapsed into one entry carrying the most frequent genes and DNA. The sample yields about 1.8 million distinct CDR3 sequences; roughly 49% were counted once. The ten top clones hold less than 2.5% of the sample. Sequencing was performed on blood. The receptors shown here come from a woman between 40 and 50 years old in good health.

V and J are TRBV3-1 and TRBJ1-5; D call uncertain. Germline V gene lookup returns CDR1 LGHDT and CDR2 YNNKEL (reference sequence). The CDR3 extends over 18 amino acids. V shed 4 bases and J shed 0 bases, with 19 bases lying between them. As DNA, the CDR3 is TGTGCCAGCAGCCCAGAACCGCCCGGGGATTATAGCAATCAGCCCCAGCATTTT. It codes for CASSPEPPGDYSNQPQHF.

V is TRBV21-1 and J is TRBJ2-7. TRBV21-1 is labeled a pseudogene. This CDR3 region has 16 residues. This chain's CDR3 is CASSKAHSDLSYEQYF. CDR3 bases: TGTGCCAGCAGCAAAGCTCACTCGGACCTCTCCTACGAGCAGTACTTC.

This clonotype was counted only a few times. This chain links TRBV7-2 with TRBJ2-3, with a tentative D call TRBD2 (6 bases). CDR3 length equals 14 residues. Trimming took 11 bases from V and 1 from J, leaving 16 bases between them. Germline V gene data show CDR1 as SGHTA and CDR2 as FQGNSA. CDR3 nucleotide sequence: TGTGCCGTACGGGAGCGCGGGGGCACAGATACGCAGTATTTT. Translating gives CAVRERGGTDTQYF.

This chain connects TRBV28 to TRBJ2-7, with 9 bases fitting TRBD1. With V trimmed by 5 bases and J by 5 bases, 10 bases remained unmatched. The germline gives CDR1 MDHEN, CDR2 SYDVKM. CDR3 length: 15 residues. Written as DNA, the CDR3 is TGTGCCAGCAGTCAAACCGGGACAGGGTCCCACGAGCAGTACTTC. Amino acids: CASSQTGTGSHEQYF.

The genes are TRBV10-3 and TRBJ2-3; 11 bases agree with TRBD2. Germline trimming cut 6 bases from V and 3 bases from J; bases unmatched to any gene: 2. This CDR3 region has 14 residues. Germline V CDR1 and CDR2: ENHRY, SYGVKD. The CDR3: CAIRPSGGTDTQYF. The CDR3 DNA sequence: TGTGCCATCAGACCTAGCGGGGGGACAGATACGCAGTATTTT.